Detailed here is one T cell receptor (beta chain). Only in-frame clones appear in the TCRdb table, and some are missing; sequencing was by immunoSEQ multiplex PCR. The sample lists tens of thousands of clones; approximately 94% were seen once. The data belong to a study of technical replicates of blood from a few donors. The CDR3 length is 15 residues. Germline V CDR1 and CDR2: SGDLS, YYNGEE. Unmatched junction bases numbered 9, after V lost 3 bases and J lost 3 bases. The rearrangement links TRBV9 to TRBJ2-7, with 7 bases identical to TRBD2. The TCR originated in a human donor in good health. The sequenced sample consisted of T cells isolated from PBMCs. Here the CDR3 reads CASSGAPGGNYEQYF. The DNA of the CDR3 is TGTGCCAGCAGCGGGGCCCCGGGGGGAAACTACGAGCAGTACTTC.